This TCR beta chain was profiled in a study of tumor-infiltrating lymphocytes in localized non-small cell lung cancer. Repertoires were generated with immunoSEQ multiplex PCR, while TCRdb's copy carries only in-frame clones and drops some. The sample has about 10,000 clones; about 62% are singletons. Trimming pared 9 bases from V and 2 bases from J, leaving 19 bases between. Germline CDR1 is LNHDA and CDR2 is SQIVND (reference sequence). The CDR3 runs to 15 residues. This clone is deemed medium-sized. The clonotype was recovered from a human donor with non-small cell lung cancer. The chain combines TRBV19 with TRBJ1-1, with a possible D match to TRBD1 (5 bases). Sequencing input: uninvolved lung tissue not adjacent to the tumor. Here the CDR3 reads CASIVTGGGNTEAFF. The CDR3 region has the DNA TGTGCCAGCATAGTCACCGGGGGAGGTAACACTGAAGCTTTCTTT.